Below are 25 T cell receptor beta chains sequenced from a single sample in a study of PD-1 blockade in classical Hodgkin lymphoma. Each of the patients experienced relapse following autologous stem cell transplantation, and their brentuximab vedotin exposure differed. The data were produced by immunoSEQ multiplex PCR, yet TCRdb's version contains in-frame clones alone and is incomplete. The sample records 70,000 to 80,000 clones, about 92% being singletons. The material was peripheral blood mononuclear cells (PBMCs), obtained at baseline. These receptors all come from a human donor with classical Hodgkin lymphoma.

This chain uses TRBV27 with TRBJ1-6, with 9 bases that match TRBD1. The trim removed 0 bases at V and 9 bases at J, leaving 9 bases unmatched. In germline, CDR1 is MNHEY, CDR2 SMNVEV (reference sequence). The CDR3 has 17 residues. CDR3 loop: CASSLSSSTGGFSPLHF. Written as DNA, the CDR3 is TGTGCCAGCAGTTTATCATCTTCGACAGGGGGGTTTTCACCCCTCCACTTT.

V gene TRBV27 combines with J gene TRBJ2-5; 14 nucleotides line up with TRBD2. This CDR3 has 15 residues. Germline CDR1 is MNHEY and CDR2 is SMNVEV (reference sequence). Trimming removed 4 bases from V and 5 bases from J; junction bases left unmatched: 3. As DNA, the CDR3 is TGTGCCAGCAGTTGGACTAGCGGGGGGACGGAGACCCAGTACTTC. Its translation is CASSWTSGGTETQYF.

In DNA form, the CDR3 reads TGCAGCGGGGGGACAGGGGGTTTGTACGAGCAGTACTTC. Its protein product is CSGGTGGLYEQYF. This chain joins TRBV29-1 and TRBJ2-7; 11 bases line up with TRBD1. There are 13 residues in the CDR3. The ends lost 7 bases at V and 4 bases at J; junction bases unmatched: 6. CDR1 SQVTM and CDR2 ANQGSEA come from the germline V gene.

The chain is built from TRBV7-3 and TRBJ2-5; 7 bases align to TRBD2. This CDR3 spans 14 amino acids. The J segment lost 5 bases and the V segment lost 4 bases, leaving 7 bases of the junction unmatched. Germline V lookup: CDR1 SGHTA, CDR2 FQGTGA. In DNA, the CDR3 is TGTGCCAGCAGCTCCTTGGGCGGGAGCGAGACCCAGTACTTC. As protein: CASSSLGGSETQYF.

The chain is built from TRBV6-1 and TRBJ1-1; D gene unclear. CDR3 size: 12 residues. Germline-derived CDR1 and CDR2 are MNHNS and SASEGT. Deletions cut 8 bases from V and 2 bases from J, with 9 bases between. The CDR3 nucleotides read TGTGCCAGCCGGGCAGTTAACACTGAAGCTTTCTTT. As protein: CASRAVNTEAFF.

Here the CDR3 reads CASSPGQGRQAFF. The CDR3 DNA reads as TGTGCCAGCAGCCCCGGACAGGGACGGCAAGCTTTCTTT. The gene calls are TRBV6-1 and TRBJ1-1; TRBD1 matches at 8 bases. There are 13 residues in the CDR3. V dropped 6 bases and J dropped 9; count of bases not matched to a gene: 9. CDR1 is MNHNS and CDR2 is SASEGT in the germline V gene.

V gene TRBV30 combines with J gene TRBJ1-1; 9 bases fit TRBD1. CDR3 length: 12 residues. The V segment lost 5 bases and the J segment 5 bases; nucleotides outside the gene matches: 3. Per the germline V gene, CDR1 is GTSNPN and CDR2 is SVGIG (reference sequence). CDR3: CAWGQGKTEAFF. CDR3 DNA: TGTGCCTGGGGACAGGGGAAGACTGAAGCTTTCTTT.

This chain uses TRBV27 with TRBJ2-2; unclear D gene. This CDR3 contains 14 residues. Germline lookup yields CDR1 MNHEY and CDR2 SMNVEV (reference sequence). The V and J ends lost 2 bases and 8 bases respectively, with 12 bases between them. The CDR3 reads CASSLGLNAGELFF. Here the CDR3 DNA reads TGTGCCAGCAGTTTAGGTCTGAATGCTGGGGAGCTGTTTTTT.

The CDR3 loop reads CASSQDWGTSEKLFF. CDR3 nucleotides: TGCGCCAGCAGCCAAGATTGGGGCACGAGCGAAAAACTGTTTTTT. The chain carries TRBV4-3 and TRBJ1-4, with D perhaps matching TRBD1 (5 bases). The CDR3 runs 15 residues. Trimming removed 0 bases from V and 8 bases from J, with 13 bases in between. Looked up from germline, CDR1 is LGHNA and CDR2 is YSLEER.

The chain uses TRBV6-5 and TRBJ1-6, with D unresolved. Germline CDR1 is MNHEY and CDR2 is SVGAGI. V was clipped by 3 bases and J by 3 bases, with 6 bases between them. This CDR3 region has 14 residues. The CDR3 here is CASSYKDYNSPLHF. CDR3 bases: TGTGCCAGCAGTTATAAGGACTATAATTCACCCCTCCACTTT.

The genes are TRBV2 and TRBJ2-5; D may be TRBD2 (6 bases). Trimming stripped 3 bases from V and 5 bases from J, with 19 bases between. The CDR3 loop spans 16 amino acids. Germline V lookup: CDR1 SNHLY, CDR2 FYNNEI. The CDR3 coding sequence is TGTGCCAGCAGTGATAGGAGGGGCGCTCTTAGGGAGACCCAGTACTTC. This codes for CASSDRRGALRETQYF.

The gene calls are TRBV11-3 and TRBJ2-2; 10 bases are a match to TRBD1. Germline V CDR1 and CDR2: SGHNT, YENEEA. V lost 10 bases, J lost 4 bases, and 6 bases stayed unmatched. The CDR3 loop spans 14 amino acids. CDR3 bases: TGTGCCACCCCGGGACAGGGGAGCACCGGGGAGCTGTTTTTT. Its protein is CATPGQGSTGELFF.

This chain links TRBV6-5 with TRBJ2-2; TRBD1 matches at 10 bases. CDR1 is MNHEY and CDR2 is SVGAGI in the germline V gene. The V segment lost 6 bases and the J segment 6 bases; nucleotides outside the gene matches: 7. CDR3 size: 15 residues. In DNA, the CDR3 is TGTGCCAGCAGAGAGACAGGGGGCGTTTCCGGGGAGCTGTTTTTT. Its translation: CASRETGGVSGELFF.

The chain has TRBV6-1 and TRBJ2-7; D unclear. The CDR3 length is 11 residues. The V gene's germline CDR1 is MNHNS and CDR2 SASEGT. V lost 7 bases to trimming and J lost 4 bases, with 8 bases between them. The CDR3 reads CASTTWYEQYF. Written as DNA, the CDR3 is TGTGCCAGCACAACCTGGTACGAGCAGTACTTC.

This chain joins TRBV6-1 and TRBJ1-2, with D possibly matching TRBD1 (5 bases). The V end was cut by 6 bases, the J end by 6 bases, with 14 bases between. The CDR3 totals 13 residues. Germline values: CDR1 MNHNS, CDR2 SASEGT. This CDR3 reads CASRVVRGHGYTF. CDR3 nucleotide sequence: TGTGCCAGCAGGGTAGTAAGGGGCCATGGCTACACCTTC.

This rearrangement joins TRBV18 to TRBJ2-5; D is undetermined. The CDR3 length is 14 residues. CDR1 KGHSH and CDR2 LQKENI come from the germline V gene. With 4 bases removed from V and 1 base from J, the gap between germline ends came to 10 bases. CDR3: CASSQRQVQETQYF. The CDR3 DNA is TGTGCCAGCTCACAAAGGCAGGTCCAAGAGACCCAGTACTTC. The full variable domain, rest sourced from reference TRBV18 and TRBJ2-5, is NAGVMQNPRHLVRRRGQEARLRCSPMKGHSHVYWYRQLPEEGLKFMVYLQKENIIDESGMPKERFSAEFPKEGPSILRIQQVVRGDSAAYFCASSQRQVQETQYFGPGTRLLVL.

The J gene is TRBJ1-6, the V gene TRBV6-6, with TRBD1 as a possible D gene (6 bases). This CDR3 is 13 amino acids long. The germline V and J ends were trimmed by 6 bases and 7 bases, with 10 bases remaining between them. Germline V gives CDR1 MNHNY, CDR2 SVGAGI (reference sequence). The chain's CDR3 is CASRIQGNSPLHF. The CDR3 nucleotides are TGTGCCAGCAGAATACAGGGAAATTCACCCCTCCACTTT.

CDR3 nucleotide sequence: TGTGCCAGCAGCCGGTTAGCGGGGGGCCTATACAATGAGCAGTTCTTC. Its translation: CASSRLAGGLYNEQFF. The chain joins TRBV4-2 to TRBJ2-1, with 10 bases lining up with TRBD2. Germline V gene sequence: CDR1 LGHNA, CDR2 YNFKEQ. The J segment lost 4 bases and the V segment lost 4 bases, leaving 7 bases of the junction unmatched. This CDR3 is built from 16 residues.

The chain employs TRBV19 and TRBJ2-6; D is ambiguous. V was cut by 1 base and J by 0 bases, with 7 bases left in between. CDR1 is LNHDA, CDR2 SQIVND, per germline (reference sequence). There are 16 residues in the CDR3. The CDR3 coding sequence is TGTGCCAGTAGTATAGGGCGAAACTCTGGGGCCAACGTCCTGACTTTC. Residues: CASSIGRNSGANVLTF.

V and J are TRBV19 and TRBJ2-3; 8 bases are a match to TRBD2. This CDR3 region has 15 residues. The V gene's germline CDR1 is LNHDA and CDR2 SQIVND (reference sequence). The junction had 5 bases not matched to a gene; V was cut back by 3 bases and J by 3 bases. CDR3 coding DNA: TGTGCCAGTAGTATGGGAGCGGGAGCGACAGATACGCAGTATTTT. Its translation is CASSMGAGATDTQYF. Supplemented by reference TRBV19 and TRBJ2-3, the full variable domain reads DGGITQSPKYLFRKEGQNVTLSCEQNLNHDAMYWYRQDPGQGLRLIYYSQIVNDFQKGDIAEGYSVSREKKESFPLTVTSAQKNPTAFYLCASSMGAGATDTQYFGPGTRLTVL.

The genes are TRBV5-6 and TRBJ1-5; maybe TRBD1 (6 bases). CDR3 length: 15 residues. Looked up from germline, CDR1 is SGHDT and CDR2 is YYEEEE. Trimming took 0 bases from V and 4 from J, leaving 11 bases between them. The CDR3 reads CASSLDRVGNQPQHF. CDR3 in DNA: TGTGCCAGCAGCTTGGACAGGGTGGGGAATCAGCCCCAGCATTTT.

V is TRBV19 and J is TRBJ1-2; TRBD1 might be the D (5 bases). The germline gives CDR1 LNHDA, CDR2 SQIVND (reference sequence). V gave up 0 bases and J gave up 5 bases, with 10 bases separating them. The CDR3 runs to 14 residues. CDR3 bases: TGTGCCAGTAGTATAGATGGACCAGGGTATGGCTACACCTTC. Amino acid sequence: CASSIDGPGYGYTF.

The chain is built from TRBV9 and TRBJ2-5; possible D gene TRBD2, 6 bases. This CDR3 spans 14 amino acids. Between the trimmed V and J ends, which lost 3 bases and 7 bases, there was a span of 16 bases. Germline V CDR1 and CDR2: SGDLS, YYNGEE. The CDR3 coding sequence is TGTGCCAGCAGCGAGGGGTCCAAGGGAGGGACCCAGTACTTC. This encodes CASSEGSKGGTQYF.

J is TRBJ1-5 and V is TRBV30, with D unclear. This CDR3 comprises 13 residues. Germline V gives CDR1 GTSNPN, CDR2 SVGIG (reference sequence). Between the trimmed V and J ends, which lost 1 base and 4 bases, there was a span of 8 bases. The CDR3 loop reads CAWSEQPNQPQHF. The CDR3 DNA sequence: TGTGCCTGGAGTGAACAGCCGAATCAGCCCCAGCATTTT.

This rearrangement joins TRBV2 to TRBJ2-2; no clear D. The V end was cut by 7 bases, the J end by 5 bases, with 8 bases between. Per germline, CDR1 SNHLY and CDR2 FYNNEI. The CDR3 is made up of 12 amino acids. The CDR3 DNA sequence: TGTGCCAGCACAGGAGAAACCGGGGAGCTGTTTTTT. This codes for CASTGETGELFF.